This T cell receptor (beta chain) is drawn from a study of T-cell reconstitution after alpha-beta-depleted transplantation in children. In this sample, this clonotype turned up a few times. The antigen is undetermined. Unique molecular identifiers featured in how the TCRbeta library was prepared. From the PCR reads, TCRdb called clonotypes with MiXCR, one entry per CDR3 protein. The repertoire holds nearly 250,000 distinct CDR3 sequences, with roughly 8.2% as singletons. Study results and caveats: The origin of alpha-beta T cells about two months after transplant was reportedly several hundred expanded graft clones. Once a year had passed after transplant, T-cell counts and diversity came mostly from newly produced T cells.

This specimen was PBMCs, mostly from graft donor cells, taken 180 days after TCRalphabeta/CD19-depleted stem cell transplant. This TCR derives from a male patient younger than 18 who had a stem cell transplant for acute lymphoblastic leukemia, so the T cells may come from the graft donor.

CDR3 bases: TGTGCCAGCAAGGGCGGGAGAAGAGAGACCCAGTACTTC. Protein: CASKGGRRETQYF. The chain carries TRBV21-1 and TRBJ2-5; the DNA was not compared with TRBD2, the D call given in the table. TRBV21-1 is a listed pseudogene. The CDR3 consists of 13 residues.